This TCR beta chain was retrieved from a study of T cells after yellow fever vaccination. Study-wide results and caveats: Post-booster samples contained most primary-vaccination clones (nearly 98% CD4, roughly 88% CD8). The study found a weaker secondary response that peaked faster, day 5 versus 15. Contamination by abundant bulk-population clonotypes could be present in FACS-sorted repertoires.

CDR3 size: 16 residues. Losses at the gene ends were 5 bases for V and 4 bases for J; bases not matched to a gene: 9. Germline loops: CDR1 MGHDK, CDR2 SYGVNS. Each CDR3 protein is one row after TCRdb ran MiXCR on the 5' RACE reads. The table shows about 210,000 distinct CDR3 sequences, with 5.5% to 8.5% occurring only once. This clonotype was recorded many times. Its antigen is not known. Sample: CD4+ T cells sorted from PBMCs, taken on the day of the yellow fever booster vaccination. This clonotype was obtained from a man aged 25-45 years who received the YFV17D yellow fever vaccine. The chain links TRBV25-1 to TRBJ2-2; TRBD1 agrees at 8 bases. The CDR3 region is CASSNSGTGITGELFF. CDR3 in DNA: TGTGCCAGCAGTAACTCCGGGACAGGCATCACCGGGGAGCTGTTTTTT.